Listed here is a single TCR beta chain. The CDR3 covers 12 residues. Looked up from germline, CDR1 is SGHVS and CDR2 is FQNEAQ. V was pared by 5 bases and J by 4 bases, with 9 bases between. Generated by immunoSEQ multiplex PCR, the TCRdb table keeps only in-frame clones and is missing some. The table includes roughly 150,000 clones, roughly 84% detected once. The data were obtained in a study of blood T cell repertoires in COVID-19. The V call is TRBV7-8, the J call TRBJ2-7, with D possibly being TRBD2 (6 bases). This sequence originates from a man aged 55 to 70 who had recovered from COVID-19. Sequenced material: PBMCs or T cells enriched from blood (not recorded which). DNA of the CDR3: TGTGCCAGCAGCCCGCGGGGTTACGAGCAGTACTTC. It yields the protein CASSPRGYEQYF.